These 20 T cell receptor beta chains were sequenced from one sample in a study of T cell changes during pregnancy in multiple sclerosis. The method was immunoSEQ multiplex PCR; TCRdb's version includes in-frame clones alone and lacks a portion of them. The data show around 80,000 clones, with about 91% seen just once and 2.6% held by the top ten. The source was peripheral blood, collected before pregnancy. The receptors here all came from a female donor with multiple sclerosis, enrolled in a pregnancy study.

Written as DNA, the CDR3 is TGCGCCAGCAGCCCGGGGGGGGAAGCTGAAGCTTTCTTT. Translated: CASSPGGEAEAFF. The rearrangement links TRBV5-1 to TRBJ1-1, with D possibly matching TRBD1 (5 bases). The CDR3 sequence is 13 residues long. Germline V gives CDR1 SGHRS, CDR2 YFSETQ. Trimming cost V 4 bases and J 6 bases, with 13 bases left between them.

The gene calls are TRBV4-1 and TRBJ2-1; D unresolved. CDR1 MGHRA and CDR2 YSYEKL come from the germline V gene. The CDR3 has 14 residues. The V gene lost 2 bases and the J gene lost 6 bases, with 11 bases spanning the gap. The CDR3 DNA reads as TGCGCCAGCAGCCAACCAGGCTTCCTCAATGAGCAGTTCTTC. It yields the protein CASSQPGFLNEQFF.

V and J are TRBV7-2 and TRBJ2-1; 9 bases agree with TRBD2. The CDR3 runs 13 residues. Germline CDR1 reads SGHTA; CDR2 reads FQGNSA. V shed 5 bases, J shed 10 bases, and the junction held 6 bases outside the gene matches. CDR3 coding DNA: TGTGCCAGCAGCCCGGGACTAGCCGGAGAGCAGTTCTTC. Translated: CASSPGLAGEQFF.

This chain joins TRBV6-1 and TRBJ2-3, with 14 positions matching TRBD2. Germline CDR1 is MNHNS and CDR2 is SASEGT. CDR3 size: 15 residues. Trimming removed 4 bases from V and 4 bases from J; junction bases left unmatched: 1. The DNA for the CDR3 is TGTGCCAGCAGTGGACTAGCGGGAGGGCCAGATACGCAGTATTTT. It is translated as CASSGLAGGPDTQYF.

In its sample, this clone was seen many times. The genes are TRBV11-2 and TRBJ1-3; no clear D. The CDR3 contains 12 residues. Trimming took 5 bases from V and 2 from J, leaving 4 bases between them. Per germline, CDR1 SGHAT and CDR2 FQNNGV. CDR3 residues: CASSRPGNTIYF. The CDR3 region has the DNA TGTGCCAGCAGCCGTCCTGGAAACACCATATATTTT.

The CDR3 loop is CASSTRDSRRGPQHF. CDR3 DNA sequence: TGTGCCAGTAGCACCCGGGACTCACGCCGGGGGCCCCAGCATTTT. The chain joins TRBV19 to TRBJ1-5; D may be TRBD1 (5 bases). Per the germline V gene, CDR1 is LNHDA and CDR2 is SQIVND (reference sequence). V was shortened by 6 bases and J by 9 bases, with 21 bases between the two germline ends. The CDR3 contains 15 residues.

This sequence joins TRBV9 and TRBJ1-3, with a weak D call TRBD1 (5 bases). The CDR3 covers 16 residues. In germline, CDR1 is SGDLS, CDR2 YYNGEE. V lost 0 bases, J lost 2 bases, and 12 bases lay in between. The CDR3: CASSVGGQRPGNTIYF. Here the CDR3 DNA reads TGTGCCAGCAGCGTAGGGGGCCAGCGTCCTGGAAACACCATATATTTT.

The CDR3: CAWTPSVTQYF. The CDR3 DNA sequence: TGTGCCTGGACCCCCAGTGTTACGCAGTATTTT. V usage is TRBV30 and J usage is TRBJ2-3; D not certain. The germline gives CDR1 GTSNPN, CDR2 SVGIG (reference sequence). This CDR3 has 11 residues. Between the trimmed V and J ends, which lost 4 bases and 8 bases, there was a span of 10 bases. Variable domain in full (rest from reference TRBV30 and TRBJ2-3): SQTIHQWPATLVQPVGSPLSLECTVEGTSNPNLYWYRQAAGRGLQLLFYSVGIGQISSEVPQNLSASRPQDRQFILSSKKLLLSDSGFYLCAWTPSVTQYFGPGTRLTVL.

CDR3 loop: CASLGSGEQYF. The DNA for the CDR3 is TGTGCCAGCCTCGGGTCCGGTGAGCAGTACTTC. The chain carries TRBV6-5 and TRBJ2-7; no clear D gene. Trimming removed 8 bases at V and 7 bases at J, with 12 bases between. The CDR3 sequence is 11 residues long. Germline lookup yields CDR1 MNHEY and CDR2 SVGAGI.

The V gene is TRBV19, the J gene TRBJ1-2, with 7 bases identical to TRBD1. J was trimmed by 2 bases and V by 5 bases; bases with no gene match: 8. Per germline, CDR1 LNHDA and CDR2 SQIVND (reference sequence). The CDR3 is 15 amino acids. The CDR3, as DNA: TGTGCCAGTAGTGAACTGACAGGGCTGAACTATGGCTACACCTTC. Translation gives CASSELTGLNYGYTF. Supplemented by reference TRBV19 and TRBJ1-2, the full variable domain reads DGGITQSPKYLFRKEGQNVTLSCEQNLNHDAMYWYRQDPGQGLRLIYYSQIVNDFQKGDIAEGYSVSREKKESFPLTVTSAQKNPTAFYLCASSELTGLNYGYTFGSGTRLTVV.

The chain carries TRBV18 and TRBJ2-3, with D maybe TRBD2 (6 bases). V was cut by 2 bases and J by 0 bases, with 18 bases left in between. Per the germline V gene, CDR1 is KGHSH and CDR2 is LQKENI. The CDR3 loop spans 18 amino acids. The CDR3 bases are TGTGCCAGCTCACCAAAAGCGGTAGCGGCCATTAGCACAGATACGCAGTATTTT. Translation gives CASSPKAVAAISTDTQYF.

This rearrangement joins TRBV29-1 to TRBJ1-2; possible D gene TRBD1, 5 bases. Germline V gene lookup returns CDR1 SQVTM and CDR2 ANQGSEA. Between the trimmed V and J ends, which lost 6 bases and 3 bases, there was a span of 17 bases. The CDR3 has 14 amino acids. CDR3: CSVFGGQQHYGYTF. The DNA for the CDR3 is TGCAGCGTATTCGGTGGACAACAACACTATGGCTACACCTTC.

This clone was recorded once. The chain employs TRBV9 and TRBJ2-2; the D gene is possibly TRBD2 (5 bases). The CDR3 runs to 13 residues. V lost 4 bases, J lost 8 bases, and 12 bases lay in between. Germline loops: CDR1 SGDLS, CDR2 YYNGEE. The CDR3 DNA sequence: TGTGCCAGCAGCCCCCAGGCGGGTGGGGAGCTGTTTTTT. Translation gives CASSPQAGGELFF.

CDR3 residues: CASSPPTHSSYNEQFF. The CDR3 DNA follows: TGTGCCAGCAGCCCCCCGACTCACTCCTCCTACAATGAGCAGTTCTTC. The rearrangement uses TRBV9 and TRBJ2-1; no definite D call. Trimming cost V 4 bases and J 0 bases, with 14 bases left between them. CDR1 is SGDLS, CDR2 YYNGEE, per germline. The CDR3 sequence is 16 residues long.

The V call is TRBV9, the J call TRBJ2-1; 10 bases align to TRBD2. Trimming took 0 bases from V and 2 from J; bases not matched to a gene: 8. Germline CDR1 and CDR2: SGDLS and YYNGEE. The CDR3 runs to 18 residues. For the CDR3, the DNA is TGTGCCAGCAGCGTAGCTACGGTCGGGACTAGCGCCTACAATGAGCAGTTCTTC. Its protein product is CASSVATVGTSAYNEQFF.

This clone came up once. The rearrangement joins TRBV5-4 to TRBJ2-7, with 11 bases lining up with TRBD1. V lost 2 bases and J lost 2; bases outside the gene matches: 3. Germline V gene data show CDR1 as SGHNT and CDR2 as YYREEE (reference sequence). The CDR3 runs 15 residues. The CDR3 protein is CASSFRDRGTYEQYF. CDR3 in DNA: TGTGCCAGCAGCTTCAGGGACAGGGGGACCTACGAGCAGTACTTC.

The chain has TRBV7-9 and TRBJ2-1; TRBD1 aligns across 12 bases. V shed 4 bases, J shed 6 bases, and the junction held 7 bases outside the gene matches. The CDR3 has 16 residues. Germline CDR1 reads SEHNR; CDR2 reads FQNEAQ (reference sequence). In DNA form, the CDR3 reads TGTGCCAGCAGCTACCGGGACAGGGGGCAAGGCAATGAGCAGTTCTTC. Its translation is CASSYRDRGQGNEQFF.

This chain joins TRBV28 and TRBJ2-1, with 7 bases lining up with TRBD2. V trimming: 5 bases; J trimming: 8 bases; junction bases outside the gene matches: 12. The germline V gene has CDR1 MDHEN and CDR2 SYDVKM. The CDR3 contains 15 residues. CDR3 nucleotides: TGTGCCAGCAGTCCCCGGGGGGTCGGGAAAGATGAGCAGTTCTTC. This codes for CASSPRGVGKDEQFF.

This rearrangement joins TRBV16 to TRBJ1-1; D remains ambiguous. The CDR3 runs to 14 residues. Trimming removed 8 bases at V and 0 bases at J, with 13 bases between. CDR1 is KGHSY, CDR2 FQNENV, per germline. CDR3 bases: TGTGCCAGCGAATCGGGGTATTTGAACACTGAAGCTTTCTTT. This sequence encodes CASESGYLNTEAFF.

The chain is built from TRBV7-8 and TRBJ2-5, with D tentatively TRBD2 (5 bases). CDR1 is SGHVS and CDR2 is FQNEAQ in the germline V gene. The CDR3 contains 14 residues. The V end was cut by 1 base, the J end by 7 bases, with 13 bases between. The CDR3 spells CASSLEGGSRTQYF. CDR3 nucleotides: TGTGCCAGCAGCTTAGAGGGCGGGTCGAGGACCCAGTACTTC. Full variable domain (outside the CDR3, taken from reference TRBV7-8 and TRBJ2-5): GAGVSQSPRYKVAKRGQDVALRCDPISGHVSLFWYQQALGQGPEFLTYFQNEAQLDKSGLPSDRFFAERPEGSVSTLKIQRTQQEDSAVYLCASSLEGGSRTQYFGPGTRLLVL.